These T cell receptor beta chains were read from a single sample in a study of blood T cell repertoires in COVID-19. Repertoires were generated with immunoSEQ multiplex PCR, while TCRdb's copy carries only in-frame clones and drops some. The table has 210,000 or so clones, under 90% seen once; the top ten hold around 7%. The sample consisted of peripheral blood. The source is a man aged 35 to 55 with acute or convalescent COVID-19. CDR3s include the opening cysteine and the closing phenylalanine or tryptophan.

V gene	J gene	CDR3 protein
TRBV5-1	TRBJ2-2	CASSIDSVTGELFF
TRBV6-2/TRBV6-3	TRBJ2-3	CASSYGTSADTQYF
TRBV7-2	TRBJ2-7	CASSLEREAQQYF
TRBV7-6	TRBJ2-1	CASSLVGNQGNEQFF
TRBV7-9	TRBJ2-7	CASSLSSVSYEQYF
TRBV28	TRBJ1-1	CASSVNTGKTEAFF
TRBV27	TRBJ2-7	CASSFQGNYEQYF
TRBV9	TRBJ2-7	CASSDRDRPYEQYF
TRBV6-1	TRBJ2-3	CASSELGGGGTDTQYF
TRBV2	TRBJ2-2	CASRDRGNTGELFF
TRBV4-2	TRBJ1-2	CASSQEGAKNYGYTF
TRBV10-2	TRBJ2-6	CASSGGSLTGANVLTF
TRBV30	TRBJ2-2	CAWSVLPGELFF
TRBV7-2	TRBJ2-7	CASSFRRPGLAGGSYEQYF
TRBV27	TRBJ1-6	CASSFQNSPLHF
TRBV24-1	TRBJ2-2	CATSETPGTGASNTGELFF
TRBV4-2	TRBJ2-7	CASSQGTESSYEQYF
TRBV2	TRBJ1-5	CASTRAMDRNQPQHF
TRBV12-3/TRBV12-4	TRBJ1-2	CASANRPAGGYTF
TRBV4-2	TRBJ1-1	CASSQVARSNTEAFF
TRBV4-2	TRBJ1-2	CASSQGGREVYGYTF
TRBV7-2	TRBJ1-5	CASSSYRVQPQHF
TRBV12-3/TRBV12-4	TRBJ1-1	CASGRAVAFF
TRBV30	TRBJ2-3	CAWSVGTGGRTDTQYF
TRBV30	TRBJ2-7	CAWRDSSYEQYF
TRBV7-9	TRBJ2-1	CASSGQTSGGAVDEQFF
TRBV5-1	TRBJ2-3	CASSLVGGPSDTQYF
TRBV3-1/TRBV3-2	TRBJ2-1	CASSPGLAGNEQFF
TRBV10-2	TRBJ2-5	CASSESGAEETQYF
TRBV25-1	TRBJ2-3	CASSREGWTDTQYF
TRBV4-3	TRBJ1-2	CASSQEQGLIGGYTF
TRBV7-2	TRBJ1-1	CASSLHGTWNTEAFF
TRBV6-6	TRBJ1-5	CASRGPRNQPQHF
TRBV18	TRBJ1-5	CASSTDRASNQPQHF
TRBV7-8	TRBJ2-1	CASSLEAGSSYNEQFF
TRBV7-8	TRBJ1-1	CASSLAAGGALNTEAFF
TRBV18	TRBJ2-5	CASSPPGGRGETQYF
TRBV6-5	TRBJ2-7	CASSYFQNSYEQYF
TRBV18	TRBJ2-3	CASSLLADEADTQYF
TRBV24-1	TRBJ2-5	CATSELTSGVETQYF
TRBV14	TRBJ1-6	CASSQVPNSPLHF
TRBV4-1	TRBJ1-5	CASSPRQGSNQPQHF
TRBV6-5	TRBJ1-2	CASSIAGDYGYTF
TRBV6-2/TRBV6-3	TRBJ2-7	CASSSDSPYEQYF
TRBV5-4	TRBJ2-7	CASSFNRGANEQYF
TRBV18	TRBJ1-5	CASSPFSGQGRQPQHF
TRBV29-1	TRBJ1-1	CSVGSGLYEAFF
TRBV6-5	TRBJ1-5	CASRYQGARQPQHF
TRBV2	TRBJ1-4	CATAGTGHEKLFF
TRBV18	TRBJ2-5	CASSPPGGETQYF
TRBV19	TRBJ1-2	CASSILFGAGTNYGYTF
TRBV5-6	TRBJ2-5	CASSQPLGSQETQYF
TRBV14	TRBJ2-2	CASSPTGLGGELFF
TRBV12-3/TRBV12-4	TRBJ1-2	CASSFGAPYGYTF